This record covers a single T cell receptor (beta chain). Its antigen is still unknown. The protocol was immunoSEQ multiplex PCR, while the TCRdb copy is restricted to in-frame clones and leaves out a portion. The sample holds under 700,000 clones, around 96% seen once. The entry originates in a study of shared clonotypes between healthy human individuals. The CDR3 consists of 13 residues. V was clipped by 7 bases and J by 7 bases, with 16 bases between them. Germline V gene lookup returns CDR1 SEHNR and CDR2 FQNEAQ (reference sequence). Study results and caveats: Non-shared clonotypes had lower generation probabilities than those shared by all four donors.

Naive CD8 isolation took CD45RO-negative cells positively selected for CCR7 and excluded terminally differentiated effector memory CD45RA+ cells. The genes are TRBV7-9 and TRBJ1-1; TRBD1 is a possible D gene (5 bases). This TCR derives from a woman aged 25-40 years in good health. Source material: naive CD8+ T cells sorted from blood. The CDR3 reads CASTNGGEFEAFF. The CDR3 region has the DNA TGTGCCAGCACTAACGGAGGGGAGTTTGAAGCTTTCTTT.